The 27 T cell receptor beta chains below were found in one sample sequenced in a study of T cells in Graves' hyperthyroidism and ophthalmopathy. The CDR3 regions of TCR beta were amplified from RNA transcripts. The TCR CDR3 first-round RT-PCR relied on the HTBI primer set. Using its own MiXCR run on the multiplex PCR reads, TCRdb lists one record per CDR3 protein. The sample has 700,000 to 950,000 distinct CDR3 sequences, roughly a third seen once; the top ten hold around 29%. Material for sequencing was blood. All receptors derive from a woman aged 40 to 50 with Graves' hyperthyroidism.

This clonotype is a singleton in its sample. Being one base from a much bigger clone, this may be a read error. V and J are TRBV20-1 and TRBJ2-5; tentative D call: TRBD2 (5 bases). Looked up from germline, CDR1 is DFQATT and CDR2 is SNEGSKA (reference sequence). V was trimmed by 1 base and J by 11 bases, leaving 14 bases between them. The CDR3 is 12 residues long. CDR3 sequence: CSARVPAEEQYF. The DNA for the CDR3 is TGCAGTGCTAGAGTGCCGGCGGAGGAGCAGTACTTC.

This chain joins TRBV4-1 and TRBJ1-5; D not certain. Trimming took off 3 bases at V and 7 bases at J, with 16 bases between the two ends. CDR3 length equals 15 residues. The germline CDR1 and CDR2 sequences are MGHRA and YSYEKL. The CDR3 reads CASSQTLRAGQPQHF. DNA for the CDR3: TGCGCCAGCAGCCAGACTCTAAGGGCGGGGCAGCCCCAGCATTTT.

This clonotype was seen at least ten times. The J gene is TRBJ2-7, the V gene TRBV7-2, with a tentative D call TRBD1 (6 bases). Trimming pared 7 bases from V and 9 bases from J, leaving 19 bases between. The CDR3 spans 13 residues. Per germline, CDR1 SGHTA and CDR2 FQGNSA. The CDR3 loop reads CASTRGHGEGQYF. The DNA for the CDR3 is TGTGCCAGCACCAGGGGACACGGGGAAGGGCAGTACTTC.

The V call is TRBV5-8, the J call TRBJ2-2, with 11 bases fitting TRBD2. V dropped 4 bases and J dropped 6; count of bases not matched to a gene: 5. The CDR3 sequence is 15 residues long. Germline lookup yields CDR1 SGHTS and CDR2 YDEGEE. CDR3 DNA: TGTGCCAGCAGCGCCGGGACTAGCGGCGCCGGGGAGCTGTTTTTT. Protein: CASSAGTSGAGELFF.

This clonotype occurred many times. This chain joins TRBV5-5 and TRBJ2-7; D unresolved. CDR3 length equals 14 residues. Per germline, CDR1 SGHKS and CDR2 YYEKEE (reference sequence). V was pared by 0 bases and J by 4 bases, with 11 bases between. CDR3 DNA sequence: TGTGCCAGCAGCTTGGGCGTCAGACCTTACGAGCAGTACTTC. This codes for CASSLGVRPYEQYF.

The gene calls are TRBV20-1 and TRBJ2-5, with D possibly being TRBD2 (5 bases). The V gene lost 5 bases and the J gene lost 3 bases, with 10 bases spanning the gap. The CDR3 spans 12 residues. Germline lookup yields CDR1 DFQATT and CDR2 SNEGSKA (reference sequence). CDR3 bases: TGCAGTGCTGGCCCGGGGAAAGAGACCCAGTACTTC. Its protein product is CSAGPGKETQYF.

This clonotype was observed a single time. The rearrangement uses TRBV7-3 and TRBJ2-5; 9 bases are shared with TRBD2. Germline assignment: CDR1 SGHTA and CDR2 FQGTGA. The V and J ends lost 0 bases and 1 base, in that order; junction bases with no gene match: 0. The CDR3 sequence is 15 residues long. CDR3 protein: CASSLTTSGQETQYF. The CDR3 nucleotides read TGTGCCAGCAGCTTAACGACTAGCGGCCAAGAGACCCAGTACTTC. Full variable domain (rest looked up from reference TRBV7-3 and TRBJ2-5): GAGVSQTPSNKVTEKGKYVELRCDPISGHTALYWYRQSLGQGPEFLIYFQGTGAADDSGLPNDRFFAVRPEGSVSTLKIQRTERGDSAVYLCASSLTTSGQETQYFGPGTRLLVL.

The gene calls are TRBV7-9 and TRBJ1-1; TRBD1 matches 7 bases. Germline CDR1 reads SEHNR; CDR2 reads FQNEAQ (reference sequence). The trim removed 6 bases at V and 6 bases at J, leaving 13 bases unmatched. This CDR3 contains 15 residues. CDR3 in amino acids: CASSPSTTGAPEAFF. The CDR3, as DNA: TGTGCCAGCAGTCCAAGTACCACAGGGGCCCCTGAAGCTTTCTTT.

V and J are TRBV5-6 and TRBJ2-7; D gene ambiguous. V was pared by 5 bases and J by 4 bases, with 10 bases between. This CDR3 contains 12 residues. Germline V gene lookup returns CDR1 SGHDT and CDR2 YYEEEE. The CDR3 sequence is CASRIDGYEQYF. DNA for the CDR3: TGTGCCAGCAGGATAGACGGTTACGAGCAGTACTTC.

The sample holds a few counts of this clonotype. V usage is TRBV19 and J usage is TRBJ1-1; maybe TRBD1 (5 bases). The CDR3 has 18 residues. The germline V and J ends were trimmed by 1 base and 1 base, with 19 bases remaining between them. CDR1 and CDR2 (germline): LNHDA, SQIVND (reference sequence). CDR3 protein: CASSIGWQGVVWNTEAFF. As DNA, the CDR3 is TGTGCCAGTAGTATAGGGTGGCAGGGAGTTGTTTGGAACACTGAAGCTTTCTTT.

This rearrangement joins TRBV7-9 to TRBJ2-7, with 9 bases matching TRBD2. V gave up 8 bases and J gave up 5 bases; unmatched junction bases: 13. Germline CDR1 and CDR2: SEHNR and FQNEAQ (reference sequence). The CDR3 spans 15 residues. CDR3 in DNA: TGTGCCAGCCAAGTCACCGGGACTAGCAACCACGAGCAGTACTTC. It is translated as CASQVTGTSNHEQYF.

This clonotype occurred a few times. The rearrangement uses TRBV6-6 and TRBJ2-7; the match to TRBD1 covers 8 bases. Germline CDR1 reads MNHNY; CDR2 reads SVGAGI (reference sequence). The CDR3 is made up of 14 amino acids. V gave up 7 bases and J gave up 6 bases; unmatched junction bases: 11. CDR3 loop: CASTTTDRAGEQYF. The CDR3 nucleotides read TGTGCCAGCACCACTACGGACAGGGCTGGCGAGCAGTACTTC.

The chain links TRBV4-1 to TRBJ1-1; no clear D gene. Trimming took 2 bases from V and 1 from J, leaving 14 bases between them. Germline lookup yields CDR1 MGHRA and CDR2 YSYEKL. The CDR3 runs to 16 residues. The chain's CDR3 is CASSQLSGHANTEAFF. The CDR3 nucleotides are TGCGCCAGCAGCCAACTCAGCGGCCATGCGAACACTGAAGCTTTCTTT.

This clonotype showed up many times. The J gene is TRBJ2-5, the V gene TRBV12-3 or TRBV12-4; weak D call: TRBD2 (5 bases). The V and J ends lost 4 bases and 5 bases respectively, with 17 bases between them. The CDR3 is made up of 15 amino acids. The CDR3 region has the DNA TGTGCCAGCAGTTCCTGGGGAGTTGGCTTGGAGACCCAGTACTTC. Encoded protein: CASSSWGVGLETQYF.

In its sample, this clonotype was seen many times. This chain links TRBV25-1 with TRBJ2-5; D perhaps matches TRBD2 (5 bases). The CDR3 sequence is 16 residues long. CDR1 and CDR2 from the germline V gene are MGHDK and SYGVNS. V dropped 4 bases and J dropped 2 bases, with 17 bases sitting between them. In DNA, the CDR3 is TGTGCCAGCAGTGTCTATGAGGGCGGTATTCAAGAGACCCAGTACTTC. It codes for CASSVYEGGIQETQYF.

This clonotype was detected many times. The V gene is TRBV29-1, the J gene TRBJ1-5; no firm D call. Germline CDR1 is SQVTM and CDR2 is ANQGSEA. With 1 base removed from V and 2 bases from J, the gap between germline ends came to 6 bases. This CDR3 spans 13 amino acids. The CDR3 reads CSVEVHRNQPQHF. In DNA, the CDR3 is TGCAGCGTTGAAGTACACCGCAATCAGCCCCAGCATTTT.

The rearrangement links TRBV5-1 to TRBJ2-5; 7 bases fit TRBD1. Germline loops: CDR1 SGHRS, CDR2 YFSETQ. The CDR3 runs to 14 residues. V shed 2 bases, J shed 5 bases, and the junction held 6 bases outside the gene matches. CDR3 loop: CASSLLTGVETQYF. CDR3 in DNA: TGCGCCAGCAGCTTACTTACAGGGGTCGAGACCCAGTACTTC.

This chain connects TRBV13 to TRBJ2-7, with 8 bases identical to TRBD1. This CDR3 comprises 14 residues. The trim removed 3 bases at V and 3 bases at J, leaving 4 bases unmatched. CDR1 is PRHDT and CDR2 is FYEKMQ in the germline V gene (reference sequence). CDR3: CASSFYRGSYEQYF. The CDR3 region has the DNA TGTGCCAGCAGCTTTTACAGGGGGAGCTACGAGCAGTACTTC.

The chain joins TRBV12-3 or TRBV12-4 to TRBJ2-7, with TRBD2 matching 7 bases. The CDR3 has 14 residues. V trimming: 8 bases; J trimming: 7 bases; junction bases outside the gene matches: 14. The CDR3 protein is CASRLKREGNEQYF. The DNA of the CDR3 is TGTGCCAGCCGTCTAAAGCGGGAAGGGAATGAGCAGTACTTC.

This clonotype was counted many times. The chain joins TRBV20-1 to TRBJ1-2; D not resolved. Trimming removed 2 bases from V and 3 bases from J, with 19 bases in between. This CDR3 is 16 amino acids long. Germline-derived CDR1 and CDR2 are DFQATT and SNEGSKA (reference sequence). The CDR3 DNA follows: TGCAGTGCTAGATACGTCTTGCCAGGTCTCGACTATGGCTACACCTTC. It translates to CSARYVLPGLDYGYTF.

The table lists this clonotype with many counts. V gene TRBV20-1 combines with J gene TRBJ1-6, with D tentatively TRBD1 (5 bases). CDR1 is DFQATT and CDR2 is SNEGSKA in the germline V gene (reference sequence). This CDR3 region has 14 residues. Trimming pared 7 bases from V and 7 bases from J, leaving 17 bases between. CDR3 amino acids: CSVDIQAGNSPLHF. The CDR3 DNA sequence: TGCAGTGTGGACATCCAAGCGGGCAATTCACCCCTCCACTTT.

The table lists this clonotype with many counts. This CDR3 is CSVCRSRNTEAFF. CDR3 nucleotide sequence: TGCAGCGTCTGCCGCAGCCGGAACACTGAAGCTTTCTTT. The J gene is TRBJ1-1, the V gene TRBV29-1, with no clear D. This CDR3 is built from 13 residues. Per germline, CDR1 SQVTM and CDR2 ANQGSEA. Trimming left V 6 bases short and J 1 base short, with 12 bases between. Based on the CDR3 plus reference TRBV29-1 and TRBJ1-1, the full variable domain is SAVISQKPSRDICQRGTSLTIQCQVDSQVTMMFWYRQQPGQSLTLIATANQGSEATYESGFVIDKFPISRPNLTFSTLTVSNMSPEDSSIYLCSVCRSRNTEAFFGQGTRLTVV.

About this clonotype itself: Since the CDR3 does not end with the conserved phenylalanine or tryptophan, this likely comes from a read error. The CDR3 loop reads CASSRNTEAFS. The CDR3, as DNA: TGTGCCAGTAGTCGGAACACTGAAGCTTTCTCT. The rearrangement links TRBV19 to TRBJ1-1; D call uncertain. The CDR3 extends over 11 amino acids. Trimming pared 5 bases from V and 1 base from J, leaving 2 bases between. Germline values: CDR1 LNHDA, CDR2 SQIVND (reference sequence).

This clonotype was detected once. The chain employs TRBV7-9 and TRBJ2-5, with TRBD1 matching over 9 bases. The trim removed 6 bases at V and 7 bases at J, leaving 6 bases unmatched. Germline V gene sequence: CDR1 SEHNR, CDR2 FQNEAQ (reference sequence). The CDR3 covers 13 residues. The DNA for the CDR3 is TGTGCCAGCAGGTGGGGACAGGGCGGGACCCAGTACTTC. Translated: CASRWGQGGTQYF. Full variable domain (missing parts from reference TRBV7-9 and TRBJ2-5): DTGVSQNPRHKITKRGQNVTFRCDPISEHNRLYWYRQTLGQGPEFLTYFQNEAQLEKSRLLSDRFSAERPKGSFSTLEIQRTEQGDSAMYLCASRWGQGGTQYFGPGTRLLVL.

The chain carries TRBV19 and TRBJ2-7; D may be TRBD1 (5 bases). Per the germline V gene, CDR1 is LNHDA and CDR2 is SQIVND (reference sequence). Trimming cost V 5 bases and J 2 bases, with 13 bases left between them. The CDR3 runs to 14 residues. CDR3 loop: CASSPQGNTYEQYF. The DNA for the CDR3 is TGTGCCAGTAGTCCCCAGGGCAATACCTACGAGCAGTACTTC.

This chain uses TRBV10-3 with TRBJ1-2, with 10 bases fitting TRBD1. V lost 7 bases and J lost 1; bases outside the gene matches: 6. The CDR3 has 15 residues. The germline V gene has CDR1 ENHRY and CDR2 SYGVKD. As DNA, the CDR3 is TGTGCCATCACGGCGGGGACAGGGGTTAACTATGGCTACACCTTC. It encodes CAITAGTGVNYGYTF.

The table lists this clonotype with many counts. This chain links TRBV4-3 with TRBJ2-5, with TRBD1 identical over 8 bases. Trimming removed 5 bases from V and 5 bases from J; junction bases left unmatched: 10. In germline, CDR1 is LGHNA, CDR2 YSLEER. This CDR3 is built from 15 residues. The CDR3 loop reads CASSYRTGPGETQYF. For the CDR3, the DNA is TGCGCCAGCAGCTACCGGACAGGGCCCGGCGAGACCCAGTACTTC.